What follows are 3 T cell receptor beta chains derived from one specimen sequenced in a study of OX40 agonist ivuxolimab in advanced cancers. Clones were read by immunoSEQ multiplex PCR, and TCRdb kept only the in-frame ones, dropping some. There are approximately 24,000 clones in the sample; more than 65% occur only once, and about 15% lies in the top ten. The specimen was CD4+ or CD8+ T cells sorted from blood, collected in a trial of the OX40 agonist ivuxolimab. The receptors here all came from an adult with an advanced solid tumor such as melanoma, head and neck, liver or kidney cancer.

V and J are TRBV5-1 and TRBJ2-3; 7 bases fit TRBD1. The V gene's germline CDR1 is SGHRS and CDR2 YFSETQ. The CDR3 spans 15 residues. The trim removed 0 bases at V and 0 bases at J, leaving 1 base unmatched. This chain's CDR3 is CASSLGDSSTDTQYF. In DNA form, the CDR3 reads TGCGCCAGCAGCTTGGGGGACAGCAGCACAGATACGCAGTATTTT.

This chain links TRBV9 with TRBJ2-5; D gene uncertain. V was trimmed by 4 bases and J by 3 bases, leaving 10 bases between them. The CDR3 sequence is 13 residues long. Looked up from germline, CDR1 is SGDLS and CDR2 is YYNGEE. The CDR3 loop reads CASSRDWEETQYF. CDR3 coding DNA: TGTGCCAGCAGCAGGGATTGGGAAGAGACCCAGTACTTC.

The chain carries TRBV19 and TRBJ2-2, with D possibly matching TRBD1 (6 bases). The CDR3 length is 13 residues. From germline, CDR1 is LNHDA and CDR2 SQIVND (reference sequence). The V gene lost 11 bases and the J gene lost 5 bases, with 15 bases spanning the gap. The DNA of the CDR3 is TGTGCCGGACGTACAGGGAGTACCGGGGAGCTGTTTTTT. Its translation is CAGRTGSTGELFF.